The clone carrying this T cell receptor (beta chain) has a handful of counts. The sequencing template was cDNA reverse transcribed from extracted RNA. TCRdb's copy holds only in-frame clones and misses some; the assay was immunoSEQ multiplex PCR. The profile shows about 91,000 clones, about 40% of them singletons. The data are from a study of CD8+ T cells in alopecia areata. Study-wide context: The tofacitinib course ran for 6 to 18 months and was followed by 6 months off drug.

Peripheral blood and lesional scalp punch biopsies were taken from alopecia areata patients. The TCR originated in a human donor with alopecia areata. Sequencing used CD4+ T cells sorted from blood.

The CDR3 spells CSALNTEAFF. In DNA, the CDR3 is TGCAGCGCTTTGAACACTGAAGCTTTCTTT. The rearrangement uses TRBV29-1 and TRBJ1-1, with unresolved D. Germline loops: CDR1 SQVTM, CDR2 ANQGSEA. The CDR3 is 10 residues long. The V end was cut by 7 bases, the J end by 0 bases, with 3 bases between.